What follows are 14 T cell receptor beta chains derived from one specimen sequenced in a study of T cell responses to AZD1222 COVID-19 vaccine (TCRdb year 2021). Receptor libraries were prepared by the immunoSEQ multiplex PCR assay. Drawn from immuneACCESS, this table holds only the in-frame rearrangements with V and J called that TCRdb kept. Clones are partly lost; checked studies trace under half to an unresolved V gene and leave the rest unexplained. The sample includes about 160,000 clones, with about 91% observed a single time. The leading ten clones occupy approximately 2% of the sample. The time point label here, explained by the study, means: baseline before first vaccination. The sample in question was peripheral blood, obtained on day 0 of AZD1222 vaccination. The receptor set was obtained from an adult in good health.

The rearrangement uses TRBV19 and TRBJ1-5; D call uncertain. CDR3 length: 14 amino acids. The V and J ends lost 10 bases and 0 bases respectively, with 13 bases between them. Per germline, CDR1 LNHDA and CDR2 SQIVND (reference sequence). DNA of the CDR3: TGTGCCACATCCACGGGTGATAGCAATCAGCCCCAGCATTTT. Translation: CATSTGDSNQPQHF.

The J gene is TRBJ1-4, the V gene TRBV2; tentatively, D is TRBD1 (6 bases). Per the germline V gene, CDR1 is SNHLY and CDR2 is FYNNEI. CDR3 size: 13 residues. V dropped 7 bases and J dropped 8 bases, with 14 bases sitting between them. CDR3 coding DNA: TGTGCCAGCACACGGGCAAGGGGGGAAAAACTGTTTTTT. The encoded protein is CASTRARGEKLFF.

Only one count was recorded for this clone. The chain uses TRBV11-3 and TRBJ1-2; 7 bases agree with TRBD1. J was trimmed by 7 bases and V by 2 bases; bases with no gene match: 7. In germline, CDR1 is SGHNT, CDR2 YENEEA. The length of the CDR3 is 14 residues. CDR3 DNA: TGTGCCAGCAGCTTATCCCCCAGGGGGTCTGGCTACACCTTC. Amino acids: CASSLSPRGSGYTF. Combining the CDR3 with reference TRBV11-3 and TRBJ1-2 gives the whole variable domain EAGVVQSPRYKIIEKKQPVAFWCNPISGHNTLYWYLQNLGQGPELLIRYENEEAVDDSQLPKDRFSAERLKGVDSTLKIQPAELGDSAVYLCASSLSPRGSGYTFGSGTRLTVV.

The CDR3 loop reads CASSYSAGTMNTEAFF. The CDR3 region has the DNA TGTGCCAGCAGTTACTCGGCGGGGACAATGAACACTGAAGCTTTCTTT. The chain uses TRBV6-2 or TRBV6-3 and TRBJ1-1; a possible D gene is TRBD1 (6 bases). The germline gives CDR1 MNHEY, CDR2 SVGEGT. The V end was cut by 0 bases, the J end by 0 bases, with 11 bases between. There are 16 residues in the CDR3.

The chain uses TRBV18 and TRBJ1-1, with D hard to call. V dropped 5 bases and J dropped 1 base, with 11 bases sitting between them. Germline CDR1 KGHSH, CDR2 LQKENI. This CDR3 region has 14 residues. In DNA, the CDR3 is TGTGCCAGCTCATCCTTACCGACGAACACTGAAGCTTTCTTT. Translating gives CASSSLPTNTEAFF.

This sequence joins TRBV9 and TRBJ1-3; D call uncertain. Germline CDR1 is SGDLS and CDR2 is YYNGEE. The V end lost 4 bases, the J end lost 0 bases, and 8 bases lay between the germline ends. This CDR3 is built from 14 residues. This CDR3 is CASSPFSSGNTIYF. Written as DNA, the CDR3 is TGTGCCAGCAGCCCCTTCAGCTCTGGAAACACCATATATTTT.

CDR3 nucleotide sequence: TGTGCCAGCAGTGAAGGAGGAGGACTAAGCTACACCTTC. This translates into CASSEGGGLSYTF. J is TRBJ1-2 and V is TRBV6-1; D ambiguous. Germline V lookup: CDR1 MNHNS, CDR2 SASEGT. The ends were cut back, 1 base at V and 9 bases at J, with 12 bases in the middle. The CDR3 length is 13 residues.

The chain has TRBV5-5 and TRBJ2-7; D is ambiguous. This CDR3 is built from 11 residues. Germline-derived CDR1 and CDR2 are SGHKS and YYEKEE (reference sequence). V shed 2 bases and J shed 4 bases, with 4 bases lying between them. CDR3 sequence (DNA): TGTGCCAGCAGCTTCCAATACGAGCAGTACTTC. Translated: CASSFQYEQYF.

V and J are TRBV5-6 and TRBJ1-2; 7 bases map to TRBD1. V was pared by 6 bases and J by 0 bases, with 11 bases of the junction left unmatched. This CDR3 has 16 residues. The germline CDR1 and CDR2 sequences are SGHDT and YYEEEE. The CDR3 is CASTPGGRRANYGYTF. The CDR3 nucleotides are TGTGCCAGCACCCCAGGGGGGCGTCGAGCTAACTATGGCTACACCTTC. Using reference TRBV5-6 and TRBJ1-2 for the parts outside the CDR3, the full variable domain is DAGVTQSPTHLIKTRGQQVTLRCSPKSGHDTVSWYQQALGQGPQFIFQYYEEEERQRGNFPDRFSGHQFPNYSSELNVNALLLGDSALYLCASTPGGRRANYGYTFGSGTRLTVV.

This chain connects TRBV6-2 or TRBV6-3 to TRBJ2-7, with 9 nucleotides matching TRBD1. In germline, CDR1 is MNHEY, CDR2 SVGEGT. The CDR3 is 15 amino acids. With V trimmed by 6 bases and J by 5 bases, 11 bases remained unmatched. For the CDR3, the DNA is TGTGCCAGCAGCCGCACCGGGACAGGGTTTAACGAGCAGTACTTC. It is translated as CASSRTGTGFNEQYF.

The chain joins TRBV6-5 to TRBJ1-2; a weak D match, TRBD1 (5 bases). The CDR3 is 12 residues long. Germline V gene lookup returns CDR1 MNHEY and CDR2 SVGAGI. Trimming stripped 7 bases from V and 4 bases from J, with 10 bases between. This CDR3 reads CASKRGGYGYTF. Here the CDR3 DNA reads TGTGCCAGCAAACGTGGGGGCTATGGCTACACCTTC.

The chain employs TRBV24-1 and TRBJ1-3; D ambiguous. The germline gives CDR1 KGHDR, CDR2 SFDVKD. With 9 bases removed from V and 8 bases from J, the gap between germline ends came to 16 bases. The CDR3 length is 13 residues. The CDR3 reads CATRSKGSDTIYF. Written as DNA, the CDR3 is TGTGCCACCCGGTCAAAGGGTTCGGACACCATATATTTT.

This chain links TRBV28 with TRBJ2-5, with 8 nucleotides matching TRBD2. V shed 6 bases, J shed 5 bases, and the junction held 8 bases outside the gene matches. The CDR3 runs 14 residues. The germline gives CDR1 MDHEN, CDR2 SYDVKM. DNA for the CDR3: TGTGCCAGCAGCCCCGGGGGGGCAGGGGAGACCCAGTACTTC. Its translation is CASSPGGAGETQYF. The full variable domain, with the rest looked up from reference TRBV28 and TRBJ2-5, is DVKVTQSSRYLVKRTGEKVFLECVQDMDHENMFWYRQDPGLGLRLIYFSYDVKMKEKGDIPEGYSVSREKKERFSLILESASTNQTSMYLCASSPGGAGETQYFGPGTRLLVL.

The chain carries TRBV27 and TRBJ1-1; TRBD1 is a possible D gene (6 bases). The V and J ends lost 3 bases and 1 base respectively, with 21 bases between them. CDR1 MNHEY and CDR2 SMNVEV come from the germline V gene (reference sequence). The CDR3 covers 18 residues. The CDR3 bases are TGTGCCAGCAGTTTGGGCAGCCCTGCGGGGGCACGGAACACTGAAGCTTTCTTT. This sequence encodes CASSLGSPAGARNTEAFF.